This T cell receptor (beta chain) was obtained from a study of T-cell memory formation after mild COVID-19. Study background: Each donor largely had its own TCR clusters.

Only a few counts were recorded for this clonotype. An end of the junction differs from the germline gene, which may be a read error. The germline gives CDR1 GTSNPN, CDR2 SVGIG (reference sequence). The CDR3 contains 13 residues. 5'RACE, which relied on constant-segment primers, yielded TCR alpha and TCR beta cDNA libraries carrying sample barcodes and UMIs. TCRdb re-called the 5' RACE reads through MiXCR, storing one row per CDR3 protein. The sample shows approximately 450,000 distinct CDR3 sequences, 18% of them seen only once. The sequence came from an adult woman who had mild COVID-19 (a few samples of this study predate the infection). Cell type and time point are not known. Sequences were obtained from PBMCs or a T cell subset sorted from them (not recorded which). The chain links TRBV30 to TRBJ2-7, with D maybe TRBD2 (6 bases). In DNA, the CDR3 is TGTGCCTGGAGTGCAGCCCACCGACTAGATTGGGGCTTC. As protein: CAWSAAHRLDWGF.